These 12 T cell receptor beta chains were all obtained from the same sample, sequenced in a study of cytomegalovirus exposure and HLA in healthy donors. Primers for the PCR totalled 60 Vbeta and 13 Jbeta. Repertoires were generated with immunoSEQ multiplex PCR, while TCRdb's copy carries only in-frame clones and drops some. The sample lists 100,000 or so clones; 78% were seen once. Specimen: PBMCs. These receptors were obtained from a young man in good health and CMV-seronegative.

This clone has more than one count but fewer than ten. The chain recombines TRBV5-6 with TRBJ1-2; D ambiguous. Per the germline V gene, CDR1 is SGHDT and CDR2 is YYEEEE. The V end lost 2 bases, the J end lost 0 bases, and 8 bases lay between the germline ends. This CDR3 contains 14 residues. The CDR3, as DNA: TGTGCCAGCAGCTTTGCGGGGACTAACTATGGCTACACCTTC. Translating it yields CASSFAGTNYGYTF.

This clone was seen a single time. The gene calls are TRBV25-1 and TRBJ1-4, with 7 bases identical to TRBD1. This CDR3 region has 17 residues. V lost 1 base and J lost 1; bases outside the gene matches: 6. Germline V gene sequence: CDR1 MGHDK, CDR2 SYGVNS. The CDR3 DNA reads as TGTGCCAGCAGTGAATCCCGGGACAGCCAAACTAATGAAAAACTGTTTTTT. Its protein product is CASSESRDSQTNEKLFF.

The chain is built from TRBV21-1 and TRBJ1-6. TRBV21-1 has pseudogene status. The CDR3 runs to 15 residues. The CDR3 reads CASSLVRTGYSPLHF. The CDR3 DNA reads TGTGCCAGCAGCCTCGTCCGGACGGGATATTCACCCCTCCACTTT.

The chain joins TRBV5-6 to TRBJ1-1, with TRBD1 as a possible D gene (5 bases). The V gene lost 0 bases and the J gene lost 4 bases, with 16 bases spanning the gap. CDR3 length: 16 residues. From germline, CDR1 is SGHDT and CDR2 YYEEEE. The CDR3 loop is CASSLVTAHEATEAFF. CDR3 nucleotide sequence: TGTGCCAGCAGCTTGGTGACAGCCCACGAAGCCACTGAAGCTTTCTTT.

This clone has only a few counts. V is TRBV6-4 and J is TRBJ2-2, with unresolved D. The ends were cut back, 3 bases at V and 7 bases at J, with 6 bases in the middle. The CDR3 extends over 12 amino acids. Germline lookup yields CDR1 MRHNA and CDR2 SNTAGT. The DNA of the CDR3 is TGTGCCAGCAGTGAGGAGCGCGGGGAGCTGTTTTTT. This gives the protein CASSEERGELFF.

The V and J genes are TRBV7-8 and TRBJ2-5, with 10 bases fitting TRBD1. Trimming cost V 5 bases and J 1 base; bases outside gene matches: 7. The CDR3 runs 16 residues. Germline V gives CDR1 SGHVS, CDR2 FQNEAQ. CDR3 amino acids: CASSTGQGRLQETQYF. The CDR3 coding sequence is TGTGCCAGCAGCACGGGACAGGGGCGCCTCCAAGAGACCCAGTACTTC.

This chain uses TRBV5-6 with TRBJ2-2, with 7 bases fitting TRBD1. CDR1 and CDR2 (germline): SGHDT, YYEEEE. V lost 5 bases and J lost 2; bases outside the gene matches: 9. The CDR3 is made up of 16 amino acids. The CDR3 sequence is CASSFVGGGNTGELFF. The CDR3 DNA reads as TGTGCCAGCAGTTTCGTAGGGGGCGGTAACACCGGGGAGCTGTTTTTT.

The chain is built from TRBV27 and TRBJ2-4; TRBD2 aligns across 7 bases. The germline V gene encodes CDR1 MNHEY and CDR2 SMNVEV (reference sequence). This CDR3 is built from 16 residues. Losses at the gene ends were 6 bases for V and 0 bases for J; bases not matched to a gene: 8. The CDR3 DNA follows: TGTGCCAGCAGCCAGGGAGGGTGGGTAGCCAAAAACATTCAGTACTTC. Residues: CASSQGGWVAKNIQYF.

In its sample, this clone was seen a few times. The chain recombines TRBV6-5 with TRBJ1-6, with a possible D match to TRBD1 (5 bases). From germline, CDR1 is MNHEY and CDR2 SVGAGI. Trimming stripped 0 bases from V and 8 bases from J, with 8 bases between. The CDR3 consists of 14 residues. CDR3 in amino acids: CASSYSSGDSPLHF. DNA for the CDR3: TGTGCCAGCAGTTACTCATCGGGGGATTCACCCCTCCACTTT.

This chain joins TRBV27 and TRBJ2-7, with D maybe TRBD2 (6 bases). Germline CDR1 MNHEY, CDR2 SMNVEV (reference sequence). V shed 2 bases and J shed 1 base, with 12 bases lying between them. The CDR3 is 15 amino acids. The CDR3 spells CASSLQAGPSYEQYF. The CDR3 region has the DNA TGTGCCAGCAGTTTACAGGCGGGACCGTCCTACGAGCAGTACTTC.

This clone was picked up one time. The chain's CDR3 is CASSLAYSTDTQYF. For the CDR3, the DNA is TGCGCCAGCAGTTTAGCGTATAGCACAGATACGCAGTATTTT. This sequence joins TRBV10-1 and TRBJ2-3; possible D gene TRBD2, 5 bases. The V end lost 5 bases, the J end lost 0 bases, and 9 bases lay between the germline ends. The CDR3 length is 14 residues. The V gene's germline CDR1 is WNHNN and CDR2 SYGVQD (reference sequence).

V gene TRBV28 combines with J gene TRBJ2-5; 9 bases line up with TRBD1. The J call may be incorrect, as the DNA end agrees better with TRBJ2-7. The CDR3 has 14 residues. From germline, CDR1 is MDHEN and CDR2 SYDVKM. Here the CDR3 reads CASSLAGQGYEQYF. In DNA form, the CDR3 reads TGTGCCAGCAGCCTTGCGGGACAGGGCTACGAGCAGTACTTC.